A selection of T cell receptor beta chains follows, all from one sample in a study of cytomegalovirus exposure and HLA in healthy donors. Generated by immunoSEQ multiplex PCR, the TCRdb table keeps only in-frame clones and is missing some. The sample has about 170,000 clones, approximately 59% seen once. Sequencing input: PBMCs. All receptors come from a man aged 40-49 years in good health and CMV-seronegative. CDR3s include the opening cysteine and the closing phenylalanine or tryptophan. A D gene is named only where the DNA matches it firmly. Clone size is shown for a subset of rows, as once, few, many or a class of expanded clone.

clone_size	v_call	j_call	d_call	cdr3_aa	cdr3_nt
few	TRBV18	TRBJ1-1	.	CASSQPTGYTEAFF	TGTGCCAGCTCACAACCGACAGGCTACACTGAAGCTTTCTTT
.	TRBV19	TRBJ2-3	TRBD1	CASSRGTGGSTDTQYF	TGTGCCAGTAGTAGAGGGACAGGCGGTAGCACAGATACGCAGTATTTT
.	TRBV19	TRBJ2-7	.	CASRPLDRVSYEQYF	TGTGCCAGTAGGCCTTTGGACAGAGTCTCCTACGAGCAGTACTTC
few	TRBV19	TRBJ1-1	.	CASSPRREGRGTEAFF	TGTGCCAGTAGTCCGAGGAGGGAGGGGCGCGGGACTGAAGCTTTCTTT
once	TRBV14	TRBJ1-4	.	CASSPGAGKEKLFF	TGTGCCAGCAGCCCAGGGGCAGGAAAAGAAAAACTGTTTTTT
.	TRBV11-2	TRBJ1-1	.	CASSLVGASRGTEAFF	TGTGCCAGCAGCTTAGTGGGGGCGAGTAGGGGCACTGAAGCTTTCTTT
.	TRBV15	TRBJ1-5	.	CATSLIGQGINQPQHF	TGTGCCACCAGCTTGATCGGGCAGGGCATCAATCAGCCCCAGCATTTT
few	TRBV29-1	TRBJ1-2	TRBD1	CSARDSQNYGYTF	TGCAGCGCGAGGGACAGTCAGAACTATGGCTACACCTTC
.	TRBV30	TRBJ2-7	TRBD2	CAWGRESGEQYF	TGTGCCTGGGGGCGGGAGTCAGGGGAGCAGTACTTC
.	TRBV7-9	TRBJ2-3	TRBD1	CASSLPDRETDTQYF	TGTGCCAGCAGCTTACCGGACAGGGAAACAGATACGCAGTATTTT
few	TRBV28	TRBJ2-7	TRBD2	CASSPGGGGSYEQYF	TGTGCCAGCAGTCCAGGCGGGGGGGGCTCCTACGAGCAGTACTTC
once	TRBV5-1	TRBJ2-5	.	CASSLASGVQETQYF	TGCGCCAGCAGCTTGGCTTCAGGGGTGCAAGAGACCCAGTACTTC
.	TRBV29-1	TRBJ2-1	.	CSVQIFLYNEQFF	TGCAGCGTACAGATCTTCCTCTACAATGAGCAGTTCTTC
.	TRBV2	TRBJ1-4	.	CASSQTVPNEKLFF	TGTGCCAGCAGTCAAACGGTTCCTAATGAAAAACTGTTTTTT
once	TRBV28	TRBJ1-2	.	CASSRAGVNYGYTF	TGTGCCAGCAGTAGAGCAGGGGTTAACTATGGCTACACCTTC
.	TRBV6-1	TRBJ1-2	.	CASSEYSNYGYTF	TGTGCCAGCAGCGAGTATTCGAACTATGGCTACACCTTC
.	TRBV19	TRBJ2-2	.	CASRPRGGGGANTGELFF	TGTGCCAGTAGGCCTCGTGGTGGTGGGGGCGCGAACACCGGGGAGCTGTTTTTT
.	TRBV4-1	TRBJ2-7	TRBD1	CASSPSPGQGTSYEQYF	TGCGCCAGCAGCCCGAGTCCGGGACAGGGGACCTCCTACGAGCAGTACTTC
few	TRBV28	TRBJ1-4	.	CASSPAGSTNEKLFF	TGTGCCAGCAGTCCGGCAGGCTCAACTAATGAAAAACTGTTTTTT
.	TRBV2	TRBJ2-5	TRBD1	CASHGQGETQYF	TGTGCCAGCCACGGACAGGGGGAGACCCAGTACTTC
once	TRBV6-1	TRBJ1-1	TRBD1	CASSEWGRGSEAFF	TGTGCCAGCAGTGAATGGGGCAGGGGGTCAGAAGCTTTCTTT
.	TRBV30	TRBJ2-3	.	CAWSSGVSTDTQYF	TGTGCCTGGAGTTCGGGGGTAAGCACAGATACGCAGTATTTT
few	TRBV2	TRBJ1-3	TRBD1	CASRANRQGTSGNTIYF	TGTGCCAGCAGGGCCAATAGACAGGGTACCTCTGGAAACACCATATATTTT
.	TRBV10-3	TRBJ2-1	TRBD2	CAISGPPGLAVSNEQFF	TGTGCCATCAGTGGGCCCCCGGGACTAGCGGTTTCTAATGAGCAGTTCTTC
.	TRBV20-1	TRBJ1-4	.	CSAHNEKLFF	TGCAGTGCTCATAATGAAAAACTGTTTTTT
.	TRBV4-1	TRBJ2-7	TRBD1	CASSQWYLGQGTYEQYF	TGCGCCAGCAGCCAATGGTATTTGGGACAGGGAACCTACGAGCAGTACTTC
.	TRBV4-3	TRBJ1-2	.	CASSQDATGYGYTF	TGCGCCAGCAGCCAAGATGCGACAGGCTATGGCTACACCTTC
.	TRBV7-2	TRBJ2-7	.	CASSLGLQGYEQYF	TGTGCCAGCAGCTTAGGTTTACAGGGCTACGAGCAGTACTTC
.	TRBV2	TRBJ2-3	TRBD2	CASSVTSGGAHTQYF	TGTGCCAGCAGCGTGACTAGCGGGGGGGCCCATACGCAGTATTTT
once	TRBV10-3	TRBJ2-1	TRBD2	CAMGLGAEQFF	TGTGCCATGGGACTAGGAGCTGAGCAGTTCTTC
.	TRBV6-6	TRBJ2-7	TRBD1	CASQGGQGDHSYEQYF	TGTGCCAGTCAGGGAGGACAGGGGGATCACTCCTACGAGCAGTACTTC
.	TRBV5-1	TRBJ2-3	TRBD2	CASRGGISTDTQYF	TGCGCCAGCAGGGGGGGGATTAGCACAGATACGCAGTATTTT
.	TRBV7-2	TRBJ1-1	.	CASSFGGRENTEAFF	TGTGCCAGCAGCTTTGGGGGCAGGGAGAACACTGAAGCTTTCTTT
.	TRBV5-5	TRBJ2-7	.	CASSPLLNRKEYF	TGTGCCAGCAGCCCGCTTTTAAACAGGAAAGAGTACTTC
.	TRBV6-1	TRBJ2-7	.	CASSEWTGVYEQYF	TGTGCCAGCAGTGAATGGACGGGGGTCTACGAGCAGTACTTC
few	TRBV7-9	TRBJ2-6	.	CASSLRSGGLSSGANVLTF	TGTGCCAGCAGCTTGAGGTCCGGCGGTTTAAGCTCTGGGGCCAACGTCCTGACTTTC
.	TRBV7-2	TRBJ2-3	TRBD1	CASSLTGTTDTQYF	TGTGCCAGCAGCTTGACAGGGACCACAGATACGCAGTATTTT
.	TRBV6-1	TRBJ2-3	TRBD1	CATLFGQVSTDTQYF	TGTGCCACACTCTTCGGACAGGTTAGCACAGATACGCAGTATTTT
.	TRBV13	TRBJ1-2	TRBD1	CASSLIGWDRGRYGYTF	TGTGCCAGCAGCTTAATTGGTTGGGACAGGGGGCGATATGGCTACACCTTC